Following are 30 T cell receptor beta chains from one sample sequenced in a study of blood T cell repertoires in COVID-19. The repertoire was sequenced with immunoSEQ multiplex PCR; TCRdb's copy has only in-frame clones and lacks some. Here the sample spans some 220,000 clones, about 80% being singletons. The sequencing input was peripheral blood. The receptors were gathered from a woman aged 25 to 39 who had recovered from COVID-19.

The chain recombines TRBV10-2 with TRBJ2-3; D is undetermined. Germline CDR1 reads WSHSY; CDR2 reads SAAADI. The CDR3 contains 13 residues. V lost 7 bases to trimming and J lost 3 bases, with 11 bases between them. The CDR3 reads CASNLGGTDTQYF. DNA for the CDR3: TGCGCCAGCAACCTTGGCGGAACAGATACGCAGTATTTT.

V gene TRBV30 combines with J gene TRBJ2-1; D possibly corresponds to TRBD1 (6 bases). There are 14 residues in the CDR3. Trimming removed 4 bases at V and 3 bases at J, with 13 bases between. Germline CDR1 reads GTSNPN; CDR2 reads SVGIG (reference sequence). This CDR3 reads CAWTQGIGYNEQFF. The CDR3, as DNA: TGTGCCTGGACCCAGGGGATCGGCTACAATGAGCAGTTCTTC.

The V call is TRBV6-1, the J call TRBJ1-5; D unclear. The length of the CDR3 is 12 residues. Germline V gene lookup returns CDR1 MNHNS and CDR2 SASEGT. Trimming stripped 3 bases from V and 5 bases from J, with 5 bases between. Here the CDR3 reads CASSEYYQPQHF. CDR3 nucleotides: TGTGCCAGCAGTGAGTATTATCAGCCCCAGCATTTT.

The chain recombines TRBV5-1 with TRBJ2-5; TRBD1 aligns across 7 bases. Trimming removed 6 bases from V and 1 base from J; junction bases left unmatched: 12. This CDR3 has 16 amino acids. In germline, CDR1 is SGHRS, CDR2 YFSETQ. CDR3 residues: CASTRAGAGGQETQYF. CDR3 bases: TGCGCCAGCACCCGAGCCGGGGCAGGGGGCCAAGAGACCCAGTACTTC.

The chain links TRBV23-1 to TRBJ2-7; 8 bases align to TRBD2. TRBV23-1 is given ORF status, its function remaining uncertain. The length of the CDR3 is 15 residues. V trimming: 8 bases; J trimming: 0 bases; junction bases outside the gene matches: 9. CDR3 residues: CASGPTSGSSYEQYF. CDR3 bases: TGCGCCAGCGGCCCAACCAGCGGGAGCTCCTACGAGCAGTACTTC.

In this sample, this clone turned up once. The chain recombines TRBV2 with TRBJ2-7, with 8 positions matching TRBD2. Per germline, CDR1 SNHLY and CDR2 FYNNEI. The CDR3 is 14 amino acids. The V segment lost 6 bases and the J segment 0 bases; nucleotides outside the gene matches: 4. CDR3 in DNA: TGTGCCAGCAGAGTAGCGGGACTCTCCTACGAGCAGTACTTC. Its protein product is CASRVAGLSYEQYF.

This chain links TRBV28 with TRBJ1-1, with D hard to call. Germline CDR1 is MDHEN and CDR2 is SYDVKM. The CDR3 covers 16 residues. V dropped 6 bases and J dropped 6 bases, with 23 bases sitting between them. CDR3 bases: TGTGCCAGCAGGATCGGGGAGGGCCCTCTTCCGGCTGAAGCTTTCTTT. Encoded protein: CASRIGEGPLPAEAFF.

This rearrangement joins TRBV27 to TRBJ1-2, with no clear D. Germline CDR1 is MNHEY and CDR2 is SMNVEV (reference sequence). V was clipped by 5 bases and J by 5 bases, with 12 bases between them. CDR3 length: 13 residues. The CDR3 spells CASSRQVSYGYTF. CDR3 sequence (DNA): TGTGCCAGCAGTCGCCAGGTTTCGTATGGCTACACCTTC.

This chain uses TRBV2 with TRBJ1-6; TRBD1 aligns across 7 bases. V lost 8 bases and J lost 0; bases outside the gene matches: 7. This CDR3 region has 16 residues. In germline, CDR1 is SNHLY, CDR2 FYNNEI. CDR3 sequence (DNA): TGTGCCAGCGGGAACAGGGGCCCCTCCTATAATTCACCCCTCCACTTT. Translating gives CASGNRGPSYNSPLHF.

The chain carries TRBV6-5 and TRBJ1-6; tentative D call: TRBD1 (5 bases). The V end was cut by 8 bases, the J end by 5 bases, with 13 bases between. The CDR3 has 14 amino acids. Germline-derived CDR1 and CDR2 are MNHEY and SVGAGI. DNA of the CDR3: TGTGCCAGCTACAATAGGGGCCATAATTCACCCCTCCACTTT. Protein product: CASYNRGHNSPLHF.

V and J are TRBV10-3 and TRBJ2-7, with 10 positions matching TRBD1. Trimming at V came to 1 base and at J to 6 bases, leaving 9 bases not matched to a gene. Per germline, CDR1 ENHRY and CDR2 SYGVKD. The CDR3 length is 16 residues. CDR3 protein: CAISEYGPGTGAEQYF. The CDR3 DNA follows: TGTGCCATCAGTGAGTATGGACCCGGGACAGGGGCCGAGCAGTACTTC.

This sequence joins TRBV28 and TRBJ1-2; D perhaps matches TRBD1 (6 bases). The germline V gene encodes CDR1 MDHEN and CDR2 SYDVKM. V was shortened by 5 bases and J by 4 bases, with 29 bases between the two germline ends. CDR3 size: 19 residues. The CDR3 spells CASSPRDRPTPNLGYGYTF. CDR3 coding DNA: TGTGCCAGCAGTCCCCGAGACAGGCCAACTCCAAACCTGGGCTATGGCTACACCTTC.

The rearrangement uses TRBV27 and TRBJ2-5; weak D call: TRBD2 (6 bases). CDR3 length equals 13 residues. Germline-derived CDR1 and CDR2 are MNHEY and SMNVEV (reference sequence). The V end was cut by 3 bases, the J end by 3 bases, with 8 bases between. CDR3 protein: CASSFGGEETQYF. CDR3 DNA sequence: TGTGCCAGCAGTTTTGGAGGGGAAGAGACCCAGTACTTC.

The chain couples TRBV6-5 to TRBJ1-6, with 8 bases fitting TRBD1. V lost 5 bases to trimming and J lost 8 bases; unmatched junction nucleotides: 5. CDR3 length: 14 amino acids. Per germline, CDR1 MNHEY and CDR2 SVGAGI. For the CDR3, the DNA is TGTGCCAGCAGTCTACACAGGGGGGATTCACCCCTCCACTTT. Residues: CASSLHRGDSPLHF.

This chain connects TRBV28 to TRBJ1-2; D remains ambiguous. V lost 2 bases and J lost 3, with 7 bases in between. The CDR3 extends over 13 amino acids. Germline V gene sequence: CDR1 MDHEN, CDR2 SYDVKM. Written as DNA, the CDR3 is TGTGCCAGCAGTTTACTAGCCCACTATGGCTACACCTTC. This codes for CASSLLAHYGYTF.

V gene TRBV7-2 combines with J gene TRBJ2-1, with a possible D match to TRBD1 (5 bases). V lost 1 base to trimming and J lost 10 bases, with 14 bases between them. The CDR3 consists of 14 residues. CDR1 and CDR2 (germline): SGHTA, FQGNSA. The CDR3 region has the DNA TGTGCCAGCAGCTTAGTTCGGACACAGATCGAGCAGTTCTTC. Translation: CASSLVRTQIEQFF.

CDR3 nucleotide sequence: TGTGCCAGCAGTCTAACCGGGACAACCCTCCACGAGCAGTACTTC. As protein: CASSLTGTTLHEQYF. The V and J genes are TRBV28 and TRBJ2-7, with D possibly being TRBD1 (6 bases). The V gene lost 5 bases and the J gene lost 5 bases, with 19 bases spanning the gap. The germline V gene encodes CDR1 MDHEN and CDR2 SYDVKM. This CDR3 is 15 amino acids long.

The chain joins TRBV4-2 to TRBJ2-7; 7 bases match TRBD2. The trim removed 1 base at V and 2 bases at J, leaving 8 bases unmatched. CDR3 length: 16 amino acids. Germline CDR1 is LGHNA and CDR2 is YNFKEQ. The CDR3 DNA follows: TGTGCCAGCAGCCAAGGGGGCAGCGGGACTACCTACGAGCAGTACTTC. This gives the protein CASSQGGSGTTYEQYF.

This clone was found once. V and J are TRBV28 and TRBJ2-1, with 12 bases identical to TRBD2. The V and J ends lost 4 bases and 5 bases, in that order; junction bases with no gene match: 9. Germline lookup yields CDR1 MDHEN and CDR2 SYDVKM. There are 17 residues in the CDR3. In DNA, the CDR3 is TGTGCCAGCAGTTCTGGCCCGGGACTAGCGGGTGACAATGAGCAGTTCTTC. It codes for CASSSGPGLAGDNEQFF.

This clone was counted a single time. The chain carries TRBV5-6 and TRBJ2-4, with 8 bases that match TRBD1. V was pared by 5 bases and J by 1 base, with 5 bases of the junction left unmatched. CDR3 size: 15 residues. Germline V gene lookup returns CDR1 SGHDT and CDR2 YYEEEE. DNA for the CDR3: TGTGCCAGCAGTCGTCAGGGGGCGGCCAAAAACATTCAGTACTTC. This translates into CASSRQGAAKNIQYF.

The chain couples TRBV14 to TRBJ2-7; 9 nucleotides line up with TRBD1. The V gene's germline CDR1 is SGHDN and CDR2 FVKESK. The CDR3 loop spans 16 amino acids. The J segment lost 0 bases and the V segment lost 3 bases, leaving 6 bases of the junction unmatched. The CDR3 DNA reads TGTGCCAGCAGCCAGATGACAGGGGGGAGCTCCTACGAGCAGTACTTC. Translated: CASSQMTGGSSYEQYF.

A few counts support this clone. The chain joins TRBV28 to TRBJ2-2, with 7 bases lining up with TRBD2. J gave up 5 bases and V 3 bases, and 9 bases lay outside the gene matches. The CDR3 sequence is 16 residues long. Looked up from germline, CDR1 is MDHEN and CDR2 is SYDVKM. CDR3 region: CASSFIPLGGTGELFF. The CDR3 bases are TGTGCCAGCAGTTTTATACCTCTCGGGGGGACCGGGGAGCTGTTTTTT.

The chain joins TRBV30 to TRBJ2-1; D is perhaps TRBD2 (6 bases). The CDR3 length is 12 residues. The V gene lost 1 base and the J gene lost 6 bases, with 7 bases spanning the gap. Germline CDR1 reads GTSNPN; CDR2 reads SVGIG (reference sequence). The CDR3 DNA follows: TGTGCCTGGAGTGGACTAGGCAATGAGCAGTTCTTC. Translated: CAWSGLGNEQFF. Variable domain in full (rest from reference TRBV30 and TRBJ2-1): SQTIHQWPATLVQPVGSPLSLECTVEGTSNPNLYWYRQAAGRGLQLLFYSVGIGQISSEVPQNLSASRPQDRQFILSSKKLLLSDSGFYLCAWSGLGNEQFFGPGTRLTVL.

The rearrangement joins TRBV30 to TRBJ2-2; D possibly corresponds to TRBD1 (6 bases). The CDR3 is 12 residues long. The V gene's germline CDR1 is GTSNPN and CDR2 SVGIG (reference sequence). The ends were cut back, 1 base at V and 6 bases at J, with 6 bases in the middle. This CDR3 is CAWSAGAGELFF. The CDR3 nucleotides are TGTGCCTGGAGTGCAGGGGCCGGGGAGCTGTTTTTT.

As regards this clone: Other DNA sequences in this sample translate to the same CDR3. This chain uses TRBV6-5 with TRBJ2-4, with D unclear. V lost 10 bases and J 3 bases, leaving 4 bases between the germline ends. CDR3 length: 10 amino acids. Germline CDR1 is MNHEY and CDR2 is SVGAGI. The CDR3 DNA reads as TGTGCCACCTTCAAAAACATTCAGTACTTC. As protein: CATFKNIQYF.

V and J are TRBV30 and TRBJ1-1, with 9 bases identical to TRBD1. This CDR3 is 13 amino acids long. CDR1 GTSNPN and CDR2 SVGIG come from the germline V gene (reference sequence). V was pared by 7 bases and J by 1 base, with 4 bases of the junction left unmatched. CDR3 in DNA: TGTGCCTTACAGGGGGCTTGGAACACTGAAGCTTTCTTT. Protein: CALQGAWNTEAFF.

This clone occurred a few times. The chain couples TRBV7-8 to TRBJ2-1, with TRBD2 matching over 11 bases. CDR3 length: 22 amino acids. Germline CDR1 reads SGHVS; CDR2 reads FQNEAQ. Trimming removed 4 bases from V and 8 bases from J; junction bases left unmatched: 28. Here the CDR3 DNA reads TGTGCCAGCAGCTCTGTCCTCGGTCTAGGGGCGGTAGCGGGAGGGCAGGAGGATGAGCAGTTCTTC. Its translation: CASSSVLGLGAVAGGQEDEQFF.

This clone was detected a few times. This rearrangement joins TRBV14 to TRBJ2-3; 9 positions match TRBD1. The CDR3 is made up of 15 amino acids. Per germline, CDR1 SGHDN and CDR2 FVKESK. J lost 3 bases, V lost 6 bases, and 7 bases had no gene match. CDR3 in DNA: TGTGCCAGCAGGCCCGGGACAGGGAGTACAGATACGCAGTATTTT. It encodes CASRPGTGSTDTQYF.

The rearrangement links TRBV10-1 to TRBJ2-5; 10 bases agree with TRBD2. Germline CDR1 WNHNN, CDR2 SYGVQD (reference sequence). The CDR3 has 15 amino acids. Trimming cost V 2 bases and J 2 bases; bases outside gene matches: 2. DNA of the CDR3: TGCGCCAGCAGTGAGGTACTAGCGGGACAAGAGACCCAGTACTTC. Translating gives CASSEVLAGQETQYF.

The rearrangement joins TRBV5-1 to TRBJ2-7; TRBD2 agrees at 12 bases. The CDR3 contains 16 residues. Germline V gene data show CDR1 as SGHRS and CDR2 as YFSETQ. Germline trimming cut 3 bases from V and 1 base from J; bases unmatched to any gene: 5. The CDR3: CASSSSGTSGSYEQYF. As DNA, the CDR3 is TGCGCCAGCAGCTCCTCCGGGACTAGCGGGTCCTACGAGCAGTACTTC. The full variable domain, with the rest looked up from reference TRBV5-1 and TRBJ2-7, is KAGVTQTPRYLIKTRGQQVTLSCSPISGHRSVSWYQQTPGQGLQFLFEYFSETQRNKGNFPGRFSGRQFSNSRSEMNVSTLELGDSALYLCASSSSGTSGSYEQYFGPGTRLTVT.